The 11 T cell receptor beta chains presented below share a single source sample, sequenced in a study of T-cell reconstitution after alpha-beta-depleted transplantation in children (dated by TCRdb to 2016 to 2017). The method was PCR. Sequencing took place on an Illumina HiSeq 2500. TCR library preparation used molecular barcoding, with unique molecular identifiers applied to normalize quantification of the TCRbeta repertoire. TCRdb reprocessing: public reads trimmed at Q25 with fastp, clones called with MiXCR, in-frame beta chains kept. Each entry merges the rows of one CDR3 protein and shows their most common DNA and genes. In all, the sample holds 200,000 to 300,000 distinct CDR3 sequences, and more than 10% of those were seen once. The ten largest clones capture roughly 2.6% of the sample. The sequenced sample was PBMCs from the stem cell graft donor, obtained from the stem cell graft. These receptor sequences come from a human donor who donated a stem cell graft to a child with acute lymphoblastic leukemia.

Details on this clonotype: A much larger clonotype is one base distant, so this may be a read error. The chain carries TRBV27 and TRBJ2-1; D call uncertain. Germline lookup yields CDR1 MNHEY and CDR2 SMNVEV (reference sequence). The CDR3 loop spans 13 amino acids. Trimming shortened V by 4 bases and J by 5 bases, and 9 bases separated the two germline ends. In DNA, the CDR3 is TGTGCCAGCAGTTGGGCTCGCGACAATGAGCAGTTCTTC. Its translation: CASSWARDNEQFF.

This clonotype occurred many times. The CDR3 region is CASSLSSYSNQPQHF. The CDR3 region has the DNA TGCGCCAGCAGCTTATCAAGTTATAGCAATCAGCCCCAGCATTTT. The chain links TRBV4-3 to TRBJ1-5; D is unresolved. Trimming left V 5 bases short and J 0 bases short, with 11 bases between. The CDR3 covers 15 residues. The germline V gene encodes CDR1 LGHNA and CDR2 YSLEER.

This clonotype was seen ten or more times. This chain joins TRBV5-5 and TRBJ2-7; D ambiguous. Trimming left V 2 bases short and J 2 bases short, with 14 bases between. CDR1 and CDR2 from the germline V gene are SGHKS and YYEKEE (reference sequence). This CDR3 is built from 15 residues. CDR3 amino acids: CASSFSVTSTYEQYF. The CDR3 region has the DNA TGTGCCAGCAGCTTTTCGGTTACGTCCACCTACGAGCAGTACTTC.

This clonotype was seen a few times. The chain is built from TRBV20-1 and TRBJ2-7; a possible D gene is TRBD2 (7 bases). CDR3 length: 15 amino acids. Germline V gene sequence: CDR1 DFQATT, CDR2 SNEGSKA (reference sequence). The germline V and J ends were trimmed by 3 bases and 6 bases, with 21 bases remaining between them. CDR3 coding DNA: TGCAGTGCTAGCCTGTCCGGGGGAGGGGGGCTCGAGCAGTACTTC. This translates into CSASLSGGGGLEQYF.

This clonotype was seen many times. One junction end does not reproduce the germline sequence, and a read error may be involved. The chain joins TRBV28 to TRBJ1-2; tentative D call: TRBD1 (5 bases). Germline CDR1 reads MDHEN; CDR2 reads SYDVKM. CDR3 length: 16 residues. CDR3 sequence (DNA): TGTGCCAGCAGTCCAATCCTTAGAGGGGATTCTCTCGTTATGCCCTTC. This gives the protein CASSPILRGDSLVMPF.

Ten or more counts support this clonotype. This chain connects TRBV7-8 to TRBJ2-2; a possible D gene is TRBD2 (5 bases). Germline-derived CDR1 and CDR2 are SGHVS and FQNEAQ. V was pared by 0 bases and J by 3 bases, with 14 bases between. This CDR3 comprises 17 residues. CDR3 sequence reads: CASSLAPAPGYTGELFF. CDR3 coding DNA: TGTGCCAGCAGCTTAGCACCGGCCCCGGGATACACCGGGGAGCTGTTTTTT.

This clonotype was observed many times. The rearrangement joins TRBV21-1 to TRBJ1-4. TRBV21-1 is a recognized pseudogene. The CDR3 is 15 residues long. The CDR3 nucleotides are TGTGCCAGCCACCCCAATTCACGGGCTGGGGAAAAACTGTTTTTT. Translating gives CASHPNSRAGEKLFF.

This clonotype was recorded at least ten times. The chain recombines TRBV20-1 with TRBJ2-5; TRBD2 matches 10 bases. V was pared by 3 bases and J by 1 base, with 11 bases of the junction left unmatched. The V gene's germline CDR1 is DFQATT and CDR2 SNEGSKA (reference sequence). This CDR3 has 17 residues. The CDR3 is CSASSDAAGGPQETQYF. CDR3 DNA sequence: TGCAGTGCTAGTAGCGACGCAGCGGGAGGGCCCCAAGAGACCCAGTACTTC.

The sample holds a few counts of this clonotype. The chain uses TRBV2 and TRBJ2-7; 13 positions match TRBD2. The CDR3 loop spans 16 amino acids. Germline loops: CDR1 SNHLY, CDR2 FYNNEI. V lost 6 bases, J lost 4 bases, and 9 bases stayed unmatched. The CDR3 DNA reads TGTGCCAGCAGAACTACTAGCGGGAGGGCCATATACGAGCAGTACTTC. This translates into CASRTTSGRAIYEQYF.

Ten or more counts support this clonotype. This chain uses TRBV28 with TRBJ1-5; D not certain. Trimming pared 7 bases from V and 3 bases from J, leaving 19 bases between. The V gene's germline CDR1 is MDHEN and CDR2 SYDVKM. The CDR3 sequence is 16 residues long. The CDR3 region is CASTHPLRTHNQPQHF. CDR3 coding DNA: TGTGCCAGCACCCACCCCCTCCGGACCCACAATCAGCCCCAGCATTTT.

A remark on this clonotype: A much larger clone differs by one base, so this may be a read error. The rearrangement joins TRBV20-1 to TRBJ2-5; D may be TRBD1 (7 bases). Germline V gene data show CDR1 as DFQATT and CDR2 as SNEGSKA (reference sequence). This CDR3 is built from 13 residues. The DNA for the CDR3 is TGCAGTGCGAGTAGACAGGGAGGAGAGACCCATTACTTC. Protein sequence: CSASRQGGETHYF.